This T cell receptor beta chain comes out of a study of neurological immune-mediated disorders. General study points: When the repertoires were grouped phylogenetically, those of 18 of the 34 multiple sclerosis patients came together in a single cluster of related CDR3 sequences, which points to a possible repertoire-level signature.

The table lists this clonotype with many counts. What it recognizes is unknown. There are 18 residues in the CDR3. Trimming cost V 0 bases and J 1 base, with 17 bases left between them. CDR1 LNHNV and CDR2 YYDKDF come from the germline V gene (reference sequence). Time point of the sample: longitudinal time-point 2. With 10-nucleotide random UMIs included, cDNA was synthesized by 5'RACE. Every sequencing run produced over 170 million TCR-beta sequences that came from 15-18 subjects. TCRdb fed the 5' RACE reads into MiXCR, producing one record per CDR3 protein. Of 65,000 to 95,000 distinct CDR3 sequences listed, almost 6% are singletons.

Material: PBMCs. This rearrangement joins TRBV15 to TRBJ2-3, with D perhaps matching TRBD2 (7 bases). This clonotype was sampled from a woman between 55 and 75 years old with multiple sclerosis. CDR3 region: CATSRDWGGASRTDTQYF. The CDR3 DNA follows: TGTGCCACCAGCAGAGATTGGGGGGGGGCCTCTCGCACAGATACGCAGTATTTT.